These 26 T cell receptor beta chains share one sample of origin, sequenced in a study of T cells in Graves' hyperthyroidism and ophthalmopathy. Template material for amplifying TCR beta CDR3 regions consisted of RNA transcripts. In the first-round RT-PCR of the TCR CDR3, the HTBI primer set was used. TCRdb recomputed calls from the multiplex PCR reads with MiXCR, one row per CDR3 protein. The profile shows roughly 360,000 distinct CDR3 sequences, roughly 13% of them singletons. The specimen was blood. These receptor sequences come from a man aged 25-40 years with Graves' hyperthyroidism that later progressed to Graves' ophthalmopathy.

With respect to this clonotype: This could be a read error, since a much larger clone is one nucleotide away. The gene calls are TRBV12-3 or TRBV12-4 and TRBJ1-4; TRBD1 matches at 7 bases. Unmatched junction bases numbered 4, after V lost 6 bases and J lost 3 bases. The CDR3 is made up of 14 amino acids. The CDR3 coding sequence is TGTGCCAGCAGGTCCCAGGGGGCTAATGAAAAACTGTTTTTT. It yields the protein CASRSQGANEKLFF.

This chain joins TRBV3-1 and TRBJ1-1; D is uncertain. V lost 7 bases and J 5 bases, leaving 23 bases between the germline ends. Germline lookup yields CDR1 LGHDT and CDR2 YNNKEL (reference sequence). This CDR3 spans 16 amino acids. Here the CDR3 DNA reads TGTGCCAGCAACCCCCGGGCTCAGAGGAGAGAGACTGAAGCTTTCTTT. Translation gives CASNPRAQRRETEAFF.

This clonotype was seen many times. This chain joins TRBV27 and TRBJ2-5; D gene ambiguous. Trimming cost V 1 base and J 0 bases, with 6 bases left between them. Germline V CDR1 and CDR2: MNHEY, SMNVEV (reference sequence). CDR3 length: 14 amino acids. Here the CDR3 DNA reads TGTGCCAGCAGTTTATACGGCAACCAAGAGACCCAGTACTTC. Its translation is CASSLYGNQETQYF.

This clonotype was seen at least ten times. The CDR3 coding sequence is TGTGCCAGCTCACCAGAGGGTCATGAGCAGTTCTTC. Translating it yields CASSPEGHEQFF. The J gene is TRBJ2-1, the V gene TRBV18; D possibly corresponds to TRBD2 (5 bases). Trimming stripped 2 bases from V and 8 bases from J, with 7 bases between. The CDR3 has 12 amino acids. Germline CDR1 reads KGHSH; CDR2 reads LQKENI.

This clonotype was observed at least ten times. The chain uses TRBV30 and TRBJ1-1, with D hard to call. The V end lost 0 bases, the J end lost 8 bases, and 7 bases lay between the germline ends. Germline V gives CDR1 GTSNPN, CDR2 SVGIG (reference sequence). CDR3 length equals 11 residues. The CDR3 is CAWSVHGEAFF. DNA of the CDR3: TGTGCCTGGAGTGTACACGGGGAAGCTTTCTTT.

This clonotype was seen at least ten times. The chain recombines TRBV12-3 or TRBV12-4 with TRBJ1-4; 8 bases agree with TRBD1. The CDR3 is 14 residues long. The trim removed 4 bases at V and 8 bases at J, leaving 6 bases unmatched. The CDR3 DNA reads as TGTGCCAGCAGTTCGGGACAGGATGGGGAAAAACTGTTTTTT. Translating it yields CASSSGQDGEKLFF.

The sample holds many counts of this clonotype. J is TRBJ2-5 and V is TRBV5-1; possible D gene TRBD2, 5 bases. The CDR3 has 14 residues. V lost 0 bases, J lost 2 bases, and 8 bases lay in between. Germline values: CDR1 SGHRS, CDR2 YFSETQ. Written as DNA, the CDR3 is TGCGCCAGCAGCTTGGGGCGGGTACAAGAGACCCAGTACTTC. Amino acids: CASSLGRVQETQYF.

This clonotype was observed a handful of times. This sequence joins TRBV5-1 and TRBJ2-2, with D possibly TRBD1 on 5 matching bases. The germline gives CDR1 SGHRS, CDR2 YFSETQ. V dropped 4 bases and J dropped 2 bases, with 15 bases sitting between them. The CDR3 extends over 16 amino acids. The CDR3 nucleotides read TGCGCCAGCAGCCCGGTGGGGCAGCCCAACACCGGGGAGCTGTTTTTT. It is translated as CASSPVGQPNTGELFF.

The table lists this clonotype with many counts. The chain carries TRBV30 and TRBJ1-1; D is ambiguous. The V gene's germline CDR1 is GTSNPN and CDR2 SVGIG (reference sequence). V lost 1 base and J 1 base, leaving 4 bases between the germline ends. The CDR3 is made up of 12 amino acids. CDR3 amino acids: CAWSDGNTEAFF. Here the CDR3 DNA reads TGTGCCTGGAGTGACGGGAACACTGAAGCTTTCTTT.

This clonotype has at least ten counts. CDR3 residues: CASSSLPGQGYEQYF. For the CDR3, the DNA is TGTGCCAGCAGCTCGTTACCGGGACAGGGCTACGAGCAGTACTTC. The chain combines TRBV7-2 with TRBJ2-7, with 9 bases matching TRBD1. In germline, CDR1 is SGHTA, CDR2 FQGNSA. The length of the CDR3 is 15 residues. V lost 4 bases to trimming and J lost 3 bases; unmatched junction nucleotides: 7.

The rearrangement joins TRBV6-4 to TRBJ2-7; possibly TRBD1 or TRBD2 for D (5 bases each). Germline lookup yields CDR1 MRHNA and CDR2 SNTAGT. The CDR3 covers 15 residues. V shed 0 bases and J shed 0 bases, with 9 bases lying between them. CDR3 loop: CASSDSWGSSYEQYF. CDR3 DNA: TGTGCCAGCAGTGACTCGTGGGGGAGCTCCTACGAGCAGTACTTC.

V is TRBV11-2 and J is TRBJ2-3; 8 nucleotides align to TRBD1. From germline, CDR1 is SGHAT and CDR2 FQNNGV. Trimming took 4 bases from V and 1 from J; bases not matched to a gene: 4. The CDR3 contains 15 residues. The CDR3 bases are TGTGCCAGCAGCTACGGACAGGGCGGCACAGATACGCAGTATTTT. This encodes CASSYGQGGTDTQYF.

This clonotype was seen a handful of times. The chain carries TRBV3-1 and TRBJ1-6; D is ambiguous. The CDR3 sequence is 14 residues long. Germline V gene data show CDR1 as LGHDT and CDR2 as YNNKEL (reference sequence). V lost 0 bases and J 7 bases, leaving 7 bases between the germline ends. The CDR3 bases are TGTGCCAGCAGCCAAGACTCGGACAATTCACCCCTCCACTTT. Encoded protein: CASSQDSDNSPLHF.

In this sample, this clonotype turned up a few times. The chain recombines TRBV19 with TRBJ2-1, with 7 bases fitting TRBD2. The CDR3 has 17 amino acids. V lost 5 bases, J lost 3 bases, and 13 bases stayed unmatched. Looked up from germline, CDR1 is LNHDA and CDR2 is SQIVND (reference sequence). The CDR3, as DNA: TGTGCCAGTAGTGCCCAACAATTTTCGGGGGGCTACAATGAGCAGTTCTTC. Translation gives CASSAQQFSGGYNEQFF.

There are a few counts of this clonotype. CDR3 coding DNA: TGTGCCAGCACACAGAAGAATAGAATCTATAATTCACCCCTCCACTTT. Its translation: CASTQKNRIYNSPLHF. V usage is TRBV5-6 and J usage is TRBJ1-6; no reliable D call. V was cut by 6 bases and J by 3 bases, with 16 bases left in between. In germline, CDR1 is SGHDT, CDR2 YYEEEE. The CDR3 covers 16 residues. The entire variable domain, with the rest obtained from reference TRBV5-6 and TRBJ1-6, is as follows: DAGVTQSPTHLIKTRGQQVTLRCSPKSGHDTVSWYQQALGQGPQFIFQYYEEEERQRGNFPDRFSGHQFPNYSSELNVNALLLGDSALYLCASTQKNRIYNSPLHFGNGTRLTVT.

This clonotype was seen repeatedly, ten times or more. The chain couples TRBV12-3 or TRBV12-4 to TRBJ2-7; 8 bases agree with TRBD1. The length of the CDR3 is 13 residues. V gave up 5 bases and J gave up 6 bases; unmatched junction bases: 6. This CDR3 is CASSPGQGGEQYF. The CDR3 nucleotides read TGTGCCAGCAGTCCCGGACAGGGCGGCGAGCAGTACTTC.

This clonotype was recorded a few times. This chain links TRBV29-1 with TRBJ2-7, with D possibly being TRBD2 (6 bases). V was pared by 1 base and J by 0 bases, with 19 bases between. The CDR3 has 17 residues. Germline values: CDR1 SQVTM, CDR2 ANQGSEA. The CDR3 reads CSVEGGDSLGFSYEQYF. The CDR3 DNA is TGCAGCGTTGAAGGGGGGGATTCGTTGGGCTTCTCCTACGAGCAGTACTTC.

This clonotype was detected many times. The chain is built from TRBV5-1 and TRBJ2-5; 9 bases match TRBD1. Trimming cost V 4 bases and J 4 bases; bases outside gene matches: 8. This CDR3 region has 15 residues. CDR1 and CDR2 (germline): SGHRS, YFSETQ. Written as DNA, the CDR3 is TGCGCCAGCAGCGCGACGGGACAGGGTGTAGAGACCCAGTACTTC. The encoded protein is CASSATGQGVETQYF. Filled out from reference TRBV5-1 and TRBJ2-5, the complete variable domain reads KAGVTQTPRYLIKTRGQQVTLSCSPISGHRSVSWYQQTPGQGLQFLFEYFSETQRNKGNFPGRFSGRQFSNSRSEMNVSTLELGDSALYLCASSATGQGVETQYFGPGTRLLVL.

This clonotype was found many times. V gene TRBV7-8 combines with J gene TRBJ2-2, with TRBD1 as a possible D gene (5 bases). V lost 5 bases to trimming and J lost 0 bases, with 16 bases between them. The CDR3 is 17 residues long. The germline V gene encodes CDR1 SGHVS and CDR2 FQNEAQ. CDR3 bases: TGTGCCAGCAGCGATCGGTACGGCAGGGCGAACACCGGGGAGCTGTTTTTT. It encodes CASSDRYGRANTGELFF.

This clonotype was seen many times. The genes are TRBV6-1 and TRBJ2-1; 11 bases map to TRBD2. Germline V CDR1 and CDR2: MNHNS, SASEGT. The CDR3 covers 15 residues. After removal of 7 bases from V and 6 bases from J, the junction contained 8 bases not matched to a gene. CDR3 bases: TGTGCCAGCATCCCTATAGCGGGGGGGCTCAATGAGCAGTTCTTC. It is translated as CASIPIAGGLNEQFF.

This clonotype showed up just a few times. The chain combines TRBV19 with TRBJ1-3, with D possibly being TRBD1 (6 bases). This CDR3 has 16 residues. The V end lost 7 bases, the J end lost 1 base, and 17 bases lay between the germline ends. The germline V gene has CDR1 LNHDA and CDR2 SQIVND (reference sequence). The CDR3 DNA is TGTGCCAGTATCGCAGCAGGGGAGATGTCTGGAAACACCATATATTTT. Translation: CASIAAGEMSGNTIYF.

V and J are TRBV5-1 and TRBJ1-5; D is perhaps TRBD1 (6 bases). This CDR3 contains 15 residues. Per germline, CDR1 SGHRS and CDR2 YFSETQ. Trimming stripped 5 bases from V and 0 bases from J, with 12 bases between. CDR3 nucleotides: TGCGCCAGCAGTCAAGGGGGTAATAGCAATCAGCCCCAGCATTTT. This sequence encodes CASSQGGNSNQPQHF.

In the case of this clonotype: A clone one base away is much larger, so this may be a read error. The V call is TRBV5-1, the J call TRBJ2-2, with a tentative D call TRBD2 (6 bases). CDR3 size: 15 residues. Germline loops: CDR1 SGHRS, CDR2 YFSETQ. CDR3 sequence (DNA): TGCGCCAGCAGCGTGGGACTTCCTTCAGCCGGGAAGCTGTTTTTT. Its translation: CASSVGLPSAGKLFF.

Points on this clonotype: Given the absence of the conserved phenylalanine or tryptophan at the CDR3 end, a read error is likely. The V call is TRBV7-9, the J call TRBJ2-7, with D tentatively TRBD2 (5 bases). Germline CDR1 SEHNR, CDR2 FQNEAQ (reference sequence). V lost 4 bases, J lost 4 bases, and 14 bases lay in between. The CDR3 consists of 14 residues. CDR3 nucleotide sequence: TGTGCCAGCAGCTCCTACCGGGGATCGTACGAGCAGTACTTG. This encodes CASSSYRGSYEQYL.

This clonotype appeared many times. At one end, the junction sequence differs from germline, possibly due to a read error. The chain recombines TRBV2 with TRBJ1-2; no reliable D call. Per the germline V gene, CDR1 is SNHLY and CDR2 is FYNNEI. CDR3 length: 11 residues. The DNA for the CDR3 is TGTGCCAGCAGAGAAGCCCGGGGCTACACCTTC. Protein product: CASREARGYTF. The full variable domain, with the rest looked up from reference TRBV2 and TRBJ1-2, is EPEVTQTPSHQVTQMGQEVILRCVPISNHLYFYWYRQILGQKVEFLVSFYNNEISEKSEIFDDQFSVERPDGSNFTLKIRSTKLEDSAMYFCASREARGYTFGSGTRLTVV.

The rearrangement joins TRBV19 to TRBJ2-3, with a weak D call TRBD2 (6 bases). Germline CDR1 LNHDA, CDR2 SQIVND (reference sequence). Trimming shortened V by 5 bases and J by 1 base, and 10 bases separated the two germline ends. The CDR3 consists of 14 residues. The CDR3 coding sequence is TGTGCCAGTAGTTTCACTAGCCGCACAGATACGCAGTATTTT. Encoded protein: CASSFTSRTDTQYF.